What follows is one T cell receptor (beta chain) and its context. V was clipped by 2 bases and J by 4 bases; unmatched bases: 8. CDR3 length: 16 amino acids. CDR1 is LGHDT and CDR2 is YNNKEL in the germline V gene (reference sequence). Seattle's enrolled individuals joined amid active infection and were then monitored longitudinally. This sample is drawn from a study of blood T cell repertoires in COVID-19. Study-level background: The origin of the acute and convalescent COVID-19 samples was the United States, Italy and Spain.

In the source study's methods: By means of reference gene primer amplification, nucleated cell counts were estimated. The repertoire was sequenced with immunoSEQ multiplex PCR; TCRdb's copy has only in-frame clones and lacks some. The V and J calls and clone size are taken from that table; D and trimming were inferred from the DNA. The sample contains a few hundred thousand clones, approximately 84% of which appear only once. The sequencing sample was made of peripheral blood. This chain uses TRBV3-1 (or the pseudogene TRBV3-2) with TRBJ2-3; TRBD2 aligns across 8 bases. The clonotype was recovered from a person aged 70 to 79 with COVID-19, enrolled during active disease. The CDR3 region is CASSQQGLEVADTQYF. The CDR3 nucleotides are TGTGCCAGCAGCCAACAGGGACTAGAGGTCGCAGATACGCAGTATTTT.